The 10 T cell receptor beta chains presented below share a single source sample, sequenced in a study of shared clonotypes between healthy human individuals. TCRdb keeps only in-frame clones here, not all; method: immunoSEQ multiplex PCR. The table lists 75,000 to 100,000 clones, less than 60% of them singletons, with more than 12% in the top ten. The sample taken for sequencing was PBMCs. The receptors here all came from a woman in her forties in good health. Some clones in this sample may be carry-over from other donors' samples.

To note about this clone: A far larger clone is a single base away, which makes a read error likely. This CDR3 reads CASSLPATYEPYF. The DNA for the CDR3 is TGTGCCAGCAGTTTGCCGGCAACCTACGAGCCGTACTTC. The chain uses TRBV28 and TRBJ2-7; D gene ambiguous. This CDR3 has 13 amino acids. In germline, CDR1 is MDHEN, CDR2 SYDVKM.

Notes on this clone: The CDR3 does not close with the conserved phenylalanine or tryptophan, likely indicating a read error. Because the CDR3's place on the DNA is in doubt, the DNA is left out and the CDR3 is given as listed by TCRdb. This chain links TRBV30 with TRBJ2-7; the table's D gene call, TRBD1, was not cross checked with the DNA. The CDR3 length equals 14 residues, ends included. Germline V gene lookup returns CDR1 GTSNPN and CDR2 SVGIG (reference sequence). The CDR3 sequence: CAWTLGDSADERYL.

About this clone itself: Compared with germline, one end of the junction differs, possibly owing to a read error. This chain links TRBV5-5 with TRBJ2-7, with 12 bases matching TRBD2. From germline, CDR1 is SGHKS and CDR2 YYEKEE (reference sequence). The CDR3 sequence is 18 residues long. The CDR3 coding sequence is TGTGCCAGCAGCCCCGACCTGGGGGGGCTAGCGGGAGGGCCAAGCGGATTCTTC. It yields the protein CASSPDLGGLAGGPSGFF.

This clone occurred many times. Within the sample, other DNA sequences also encode this same CDR3. V gene TRBV4-1 combines with J gene TRBJ1-4; D not resolved. Germline CDR1 and CDR2: MGHRA and YSYEKL. CDR3 length: 12 residues. V shed 7 bases and J shed 4 bases, with 7 bases lying between them. This CDR3 is CASMGINEKLFF. The CDR3 bases are TGCGCCAGCATGGGGATTAATGAAAAACTGTTTTTT.

This clone was observed many times. The rearrangement links TRBV30 to TRBJ2-7, with D perhaps being TRBD1 or TRBD2 (5 bases each). CDR1 GTSNPN and CDR2 SVGIG come from the germline V gene (reference sequence). Trimming pared 5 bases from V and 7 bases from J, leaving 21 bases between. CDR3 length: 14 residues. CDR3 bases: TGTGCCTGGCCTCTTCGGGGCCCCTTCTGGGAGCAGTACTTC. Amino acids: CAWPLRGPFWEQYF.

This clone was seen more than once but under ten times. The chain has TRBV4-1 and TRBJ2-1, with 10 bases matching TRBD2. The CDR3 consists of 18 residues. The J segment lost 4 bases and the V segment lost 0 bases, leaving 9 bases of the junction unmatched. CDR1 is MGHRA and CDR2 is YSYEKL in the germline V gene. The chain's CDR3 is CASSQDSGRLAGYNEQFF. The DNA for the CDR3 is TGCGCCAGCAGCCAAGATTCGGGGAGACTAGCGGGTTACAATGAGCAGTTCTTC.

This clone was seen many times. The chain has TRBV29-1 and TRBJ1-2; D not resolved. Trimming shortened V by 5 bases and J by 8 bases, and 9 bases separated the two germline ends. CDR3 size: 10 residues. The germline CDR1 and CDR2 sequences are SQVTM and ANQGSEA. DNA of the CDR3: TGCAGCGTTCCTTTCAACGGCTACACCTTC. Encoded protein: CSVPFNGYTF.

This clone was found a few times. CDR3 residues: CASSGRVVDYGYTF. The CDR3 region has the DNA TGTGCCAGCAGTGGCAGGGTCGTGGACTATGGCTACACCTTC. This chain uses TRBV2 with TRBJ1-2, with D possibly TRBD1 on 5 matching bases. V lost 4 bases to trimming and J lost 3 bases, with 12 bases between them. The CDR3 loop spans 14 amino acids. CDR1 is SNHLY, CDR2 FYNNEI, per germline.

The rearrangement uses TRBV2 and TRBJ2-7, with 8 nucleotides matching TRBD1. CDR3 size: 12 residues. From germline, CDR1 is SNHLY and CDR2 FYNNEI. V trimming: 6 bases; J trimming: 3 bases; junction bases outside the gene matches: 1. The CDR3 DNA sequence: TGTGCCAGCAGACAGGGGGTCTACGAGCAGTACTTC. Protein sequence: CASRQGVYEQYF.

This clone was seen once. This chain links TRBV18 with TRBJ1-6, with D unclear. The CDR3 is 14 amino acids. In germline, CDR1 is KGHSH, CDR2 LQKENI. Between the trimmed V and J ends, which lost 6 bases and 7 bases, there was a span of 13 bases. CDR3 bases: TGTGCCAGCTCCACCAGCGGTGACAATTCACCCCTCCACTTT. Translated: CASSTSGDNSPLHF.